The clone carrying this TCR beta chain came up a few times. Antigen unknown. These data belong to a study of shared clonotypes between healthy human individuals. Turning to the study itself: Contributing individuals were a couple of females and a few males aged 18 to 49. General study points: Only a few donors were included, so the genetic and exposure-history diversity represented was limited. Sample collection involved blood only; tissue repertoires are likely different.

CD8 memory merged CD45RO+ cells and CCR7-negative CD45RA+ TemRA cells into one population. Sequenced by immunoSEQ multiplex PCR; TCRdb stores in-frame clones only, minus some. The sample includes fewer than 150,000 clones, 55% to 80% seen only once; the top ten take 20% to 25%. Material: memory CD8+ T cells sorted from blood. Noted subset: CD45RO+ cells pooled with CCR7-negative TemRA cells. This receptor was taken from a woman aged 25 to 45 in good health.

The CDR3 sequence is CASSWAGGPDTQYF. Written as DNA, the CDR3 is TGTGCCAGCAGTTGGGCAGGGGGACCCGATACGCAGTATTTT. The V call is TRBV27, the J call TRBJ2-3, with TRBD1 matching 7 bases. J was trimmed by 6 bases and V by 4 bases; bases with no gene match: 7. The germline V gene has CDR1 MNHEY and CDR2 SMNVEV (reference sequence). The CDR3 is 14 amino acids.